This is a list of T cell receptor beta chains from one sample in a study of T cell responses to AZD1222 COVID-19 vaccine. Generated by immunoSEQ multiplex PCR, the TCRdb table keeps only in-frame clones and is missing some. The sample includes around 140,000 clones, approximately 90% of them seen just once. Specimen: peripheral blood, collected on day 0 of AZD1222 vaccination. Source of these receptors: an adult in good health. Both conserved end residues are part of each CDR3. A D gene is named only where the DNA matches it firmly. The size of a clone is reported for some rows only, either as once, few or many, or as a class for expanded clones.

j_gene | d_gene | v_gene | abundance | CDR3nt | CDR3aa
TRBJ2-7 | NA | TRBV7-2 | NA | TGTGCCAGCAGCTTAGTATTCGGGGATGTGGGCGAGCAGTACTTC | CASSLVFGDVGEQYF
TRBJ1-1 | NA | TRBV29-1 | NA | TGCAGCGGGGCAGACAGAGAAGCTTTCTTT | CSGADREAFF
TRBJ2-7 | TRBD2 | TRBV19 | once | TGTGCCAGTAGTATCGGGGGGGGTTCCTACGAGCAGTACTTC | CASSIGGGSYEQYF
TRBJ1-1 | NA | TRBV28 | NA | TGTGCCAGCAGTGAGGACAGGAACACTGAAGCTTTCTTT | CASSEDRNTEAFF
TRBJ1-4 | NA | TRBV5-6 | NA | TGTGCCAGCAGCTTGGCGCGTAATAATGAAAAACTGTTTTTT | CASSLARNNEKLFF
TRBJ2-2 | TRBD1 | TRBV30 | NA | TGTGCCTGGAACCGGGACAGGGGGGCTACCGGGGAGCTGTTTTTT | CAWNRDRGATGELFF
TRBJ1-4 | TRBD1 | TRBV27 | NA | TGTGCCAGCAGTTCTTGGACAGGGGGAGGTGAAAAACTGTTTTTT | CASSSWTGGGEKLFF
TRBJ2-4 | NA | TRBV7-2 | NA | TGTGCCAGCAGCCCCGCACTAGCCAAAAACATTCAGTACTTC | CASSPALAKNIQYF
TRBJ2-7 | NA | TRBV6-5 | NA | TGTGCCAGCAGTTACTCGGGAAGAGAAAACGAGCAGTACTTC | CASSYSGRENEQYF
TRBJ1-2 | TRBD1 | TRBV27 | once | TGTGCCAGCAGTTTACTCGGACAGGGGGGAATAGGCTACACCTTC | CASSLLGQGGIGYTF
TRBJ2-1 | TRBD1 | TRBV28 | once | TGTGCCAGCAGTCCCTCGGGACAGGGGATAAATGAGCAGTTCTTC | CASSPSGQGINEQFF
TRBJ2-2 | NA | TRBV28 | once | TGTGCCAGCAGTTTAAATCCAGGGTTAAGTAACGGGGAGCTGTTTTTT | CASSLNPGLSNGELFF
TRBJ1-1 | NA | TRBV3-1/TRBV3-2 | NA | TGTGCCAGCAGCCAACGACAGTTGTCTTTCTTT | CASSQRQLSFF
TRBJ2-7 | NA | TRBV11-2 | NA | TGTGCCAGCAGCTTACACGGGAGCCAGTCCTACGAGCAGTACTTC | CASSLHGSQSYEQYF
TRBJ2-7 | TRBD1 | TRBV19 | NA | TGTGCCAGTAGTGCTGGACAGGGCTACGAGCAGTACTTC | CASSAGQGYEQYF
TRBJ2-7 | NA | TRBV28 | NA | TGTGCCAGCACCTTTGCGGGGGCCCCCTACGAGCAGTACTTC | CASTFAGAPYEQYF
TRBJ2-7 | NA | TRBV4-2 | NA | TGTGCCAGCAGCCCGTCCCCCGGGGGCGGCCACGAGCAGTACTTC | CASSPSPGGGHEQYF
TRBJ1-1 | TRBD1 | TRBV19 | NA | TGTGCCAGTAAATACAGGGGGAACACTGAAGCTTTCTTT | CASKYRGNTEAFF
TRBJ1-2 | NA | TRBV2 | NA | TGTGCCAGCAGACTCGGGACTAGGGCTGGCTACACCTTC | CASRLGTRAGYTF
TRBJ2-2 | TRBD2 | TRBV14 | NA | TGTGCCAGCAGCCAAGATCGGACTAGGGTCGGCACCGGGGAGCTGTTTTTT | CASSQDRTRVGTGELFF
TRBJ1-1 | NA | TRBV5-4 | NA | TGTGCCAGCAGACCGGTCCCCTCAGAGGCTGAAGCTTTCTTT | CASRPVPSEAEAFF
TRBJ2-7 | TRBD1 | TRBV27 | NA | TGTGCCAGCAGTTTATCGGGGGGGACAGGGCACGAGCAGTACTTC | CASSLSGGTGHEQYF
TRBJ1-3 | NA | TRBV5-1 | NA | TGCGCCAGCAGCTTTGGCGGGGCGAAGGGAAACACCATATATTTT | CASSFGGAKGNTIYF
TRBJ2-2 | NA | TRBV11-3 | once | TGTGCCAGCAGCCCAGACAGAAAAGCTACTGGGGGGAGGGAGCTGTTTTTT | CASSPDRKATGGRELFF
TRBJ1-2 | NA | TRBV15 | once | TGTGCCACCAGCAGAGTAACAGGGCCTAACTATGGCTACACCTTC | CATSRVTGPNYGYTF
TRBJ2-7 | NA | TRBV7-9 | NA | TGTGCCAGCAGCTTAGCCACAGGAATGGAAGAGCAGTACTTC | CASSLATGMEEQYF
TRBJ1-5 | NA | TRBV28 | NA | TGTGCCAGCAGATCGGGGAGCAATCAGCCCCAGCATTTT | CASRSGSNQPQHF
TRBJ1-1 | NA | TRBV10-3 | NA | TGTGCCATCAATCCAGGGACGGTGAACACTGAAGCTTTCTTT | CAINPGTVNTEAFF
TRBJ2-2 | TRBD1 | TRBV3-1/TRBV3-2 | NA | TGTGCCAGCAGCCGCCGGGACAGGGCCCCCCGAGGTACCGGGGAGCTGTTTTTT | CASSRRDRAPRGTGELFF
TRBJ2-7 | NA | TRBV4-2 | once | TGTGCCAGCAGCCAAGAGGCGAATTCGGGGGGCTCCTCCTACGAGCAGTACTTC | CASSQEANSGGSSYEQYF
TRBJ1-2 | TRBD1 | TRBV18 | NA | TGTGCCAGCTCACCCGGACAGGGCGGCTACACCTTC | CASSPGQGGYTF